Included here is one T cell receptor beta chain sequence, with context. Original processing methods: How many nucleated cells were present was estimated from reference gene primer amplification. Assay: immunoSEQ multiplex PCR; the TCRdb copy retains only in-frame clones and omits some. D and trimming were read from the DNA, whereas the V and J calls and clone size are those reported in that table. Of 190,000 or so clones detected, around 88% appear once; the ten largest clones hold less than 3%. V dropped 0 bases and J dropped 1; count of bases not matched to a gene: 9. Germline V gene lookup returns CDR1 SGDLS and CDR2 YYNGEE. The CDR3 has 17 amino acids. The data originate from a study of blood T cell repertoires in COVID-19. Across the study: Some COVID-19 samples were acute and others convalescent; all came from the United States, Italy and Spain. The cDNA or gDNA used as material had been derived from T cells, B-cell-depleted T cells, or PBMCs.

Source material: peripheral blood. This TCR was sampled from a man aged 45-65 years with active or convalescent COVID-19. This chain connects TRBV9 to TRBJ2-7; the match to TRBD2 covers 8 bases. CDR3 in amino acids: CASSVGGSGKTSYEQYF. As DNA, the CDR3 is TGTGCCAGCAGCGTAGGAGGTAGCGGGAAGACTTCCTACGAGCAGTACTTC. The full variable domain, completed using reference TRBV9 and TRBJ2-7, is DSGVTQTPKHLITATGQRVTLRCSPRSGDLSVYWYQQSLDQGLQFLIQYYNGEERAKGNILERFSAQQFPDLHSELNLSSLELGDSALYFCASSVGGSGKTSYEQYFGPGTRLTVT.